These T cell receptor beta chains were read from a single sample in a study of T cell repertoires in cytomegalovirus infection. These receptors are not linked to any known antigen. MiXCR, run by TCRdb on the reads, gives a single entry per CDR3 protein. The data hold fewer than 900,000 distinct CDR3 sequences, with about 29% observed a single time. The sample consisted of cultured CD8+ T cells from PBMCs, taken from culture after CMV antigen stimulation. Receptors originate from a human donor in good health (CMV status not recorded). Some clones in this sample may be carry-over from other donors' samples. Each CDR3 is given with its conserved first and last residue. The D gene is left open where the match is weak. The size of a clone is reported for some rows only, either as once, few or many, or as a class for expanded clones.

>TRBJ2-1|TRBD2|-|TRBV7-6
CASSSSGGAHNEQFF
TGTGCCAGCAGCTCGAGCGGGGGGGCCCACAATGAGCAGTTCTTC
>TRBJ2-5|-|-|TRBV6-6
CASSYSTKQTQYF
TGTGCCAGCAGTTACTCGACAAAGCAGACCCAGTACTTC
>TRBJ2-7|TRBD1|few|TRBV12-3/TRBV12-4
CASSSLEGASSYEQYF
TGTGCCAGCAGCTCTCTTGAGGGGGCCAGCTCCTACGAGCAGTACTTC
>TRBJ2-7|-|once|TRBV10-2
CASSDAQGEPYEQYF
TGCGCCAGCAGTGACGCCCAGGGAGAACCCTACGAGCAGTACTTC
>TRBJ2-7|-|few|TRBV18
CASSPPKSYEQYF
TGTGCCAGCTCACCACCGAAGTCCTACGAGCAGTACTTC
>TRBJ2-1|-|-|TRBV7-9
CASRGGGPGSYNEQFF
TGTGCCAGCAGGGGGGGGGGGCCGGGATCCTACAATGAGCAGTTCTTC
>TRBJ1-2|-|many|TRBV7-9
CASSSNRYGYTF
TGTGCCAGCAGCTCCAACAGATATGGCTACACCTTC
>TRBJ2-1|-|-|TRBV7-8
CASSGRMEQFF
TGTGCCAGCAGCGGACGGATGGAGCAGTTCTTC
>TRBJ2-1|-|many|TRBV5-1
CASSLDPGAYNEQFF
TGTGCCAGCAGCTTAGACCCAGGGGCCTACAATGAGCAGTTCTTC
>TRBJ1-1|-|-|TRBV12-3/TRBV12-4
CASRAPGTGQEAFF
TGTGCCAGCAGGGCGCCCGGGACGGGCCAAGAAGCTTTCTTT
>TRBJ1-2|-|-|TRBV12-5
CASGSSDLEWDGYTF
TGTGCTAGTGGTTCATCGGACCTAGAGTGGGATGGCTACACCTTC
>TRBJ2-7|TRBD1|few|TRBV12-3/TRBV12-4
CASTPVGQGYEQYF
TGTGCCAGCACCCCTGTCGGACAGGGTTACGAGCAGTACTTC
>TRBJ1-5|-|-|TRBV5-4
CASSFLGRPQHF
TGTGCCAGCAGCTTCTTGGGTAGGCCCCAGCATTTT
>TRBJ2-5|TRBD1|few|TRBV27
CASSPRWTGETQYF
TGTGCCAGCAGCCCCCGGTGGACAGGGGAGACCCAGTACTTC
>TRBJ2-1|-|few|TRBV28
CASRDPWGNEQFF
TGTGCCAGCAGGGACCCCTGGGGCAATGAGCAGTTCTTC
>TRBJ2-1|-|few|TRBV4-1
CASSQDLLTGPYNEQFF
TGCGCCAGCAGCCAAGATCTCCTGACAGGCCCCTACAATGAGCAGTTCTTC
>TRBJ2-3|-|-|TRBV15
CATSDMDTTDTQYF
TGTGCCACCAGCGATATGGACACGACAGATACGCAGTATTTT
>TRBJ2-1|TRBD2|-|TRBV7-9
CASSIFSGGADNEQFF
TGTGCCAGCAGCATCTTTAGCGGGGGAGCGGACAATGAGCAGTTCTTC
>TRBJ1-2|TRBD1|-|TRBV7-3
CASSSGTGPVWGYTF
TGTGCCAGCAGCTCCGGGACAGGGCCGGTGTGGGGCTACACCTTC
>TRBJ2-7|TRBD1|-|TRBV4-1
CASSQNRGAYEQYF
TGCGCCAGCAGCCAAAACAGGGGGGCCTACGAGCAGTACTTC
>TRBJ2-5|-|-|TRBV5-1
CASRYQETQYF
TGCGCCAGCAGGTATCAAGAGACCCAGTACTTC
>TRBJ2-3|TRBD1|-|TRBV12-3/TRBV12-4
CASSCQQGWCADTQYF
TGTGCCAGCAGTTGTCAACAGGGGTGGTGCGCAGATACGCAGTATTTT
>TRBJ1-4|-|-|TRBV11-2
CASSKTAGEKLFF
TGTGCCAGCAGCAAGACAGCTGGCGAAAAACTGTTTTTT
>TRBJ1-5|-|-|TRBV28
CASRSLVGNQPQHF
TGTGCCAGCAGATCGTTGGTAGGCAATCAGCCCCAGCATTTT
>TRBJ2-1|TRBD2|-|TRBV5-1
CASSPGLAGGPGLYNEQFF
TGCGCCAGCAGCCCGGGACTAGCGGGAGGGCCAGGTCTCTACAATGAGCAGTTCTTC
>TRBJ1-2|-|-|TRBV4-1
CASSQDLWSGAGNYGYTF
TGCGCCAGCAGCCAAGATCTATGGAGCGGCGCAGGGAACTATGGCTACACCTTC
>TRBJ1-1|-|many|TRBV7-8
CASSLFSGNTEAFF
TGTGCCAGCAGCTTATTTTCAGGGAACACTGAAGCTTTCTTT
>TRBJ2-1|-|-|TRBV12-3/TRBV12-4
CASSFGLFEQFF
TGTGCCAGCAGTTTCGGACTATTTGAGCAGTTCTTC
>TRBJ2-1|TRBD1|many|TRBV27
CASSLNRGLNEQFF
TGTGCCAGCAGTTTAAACAGGGGGCTTAATGAGCAGTTCTTC
>TRBJ2-2|-|few|TRBV6-1
CASMGGQGVGELFF
TGTGCCAGCATGGGGGGCCAAGGTGTCGGGGAGCTGTTTTTT
>TRBJ2-1|-|-|TRBV5-1
CANGFGWGGGNEQFF
TGCGCCAACGGGTTCGGATGGGGCGGAGGCAATGAGCAGTTCTTC
>TRBJ1-1|-|-|TRBV4-1
CASSQPGVPEAFF
TGCGCCAGCAGCCAACCTGGTGTTCCTGAAGCTTTCTTT
>TRBJ2-4|-|few|TRBV6-6
CASSQFRTESKNIQYF
TGTGCCAGCAGCCAATTTCGGACCGAGTCCAAAAACATTCAGTACTTC
>TRBJ2-7|-|few|TRBV11-1
CASSFGAGGYEQYF
TGTGCCAGCAGCTTTGGGGCAGGAGGCTACGAGCAGTACTTC
>TRBJ1-6|TRBD1|-|TRBV10-3
CAISPGTGEFGSPLHF
TGTGCCATCAGCCCGGGGACAGGGGAATTCGGATCACCCCTCCACTTT
>TRBJ1-1|TRBD1|few|TRBV12-3/TRBV12-4
CASSLTGLNAEAFF
TGTGCCAGCAGTCTGACAGGGCTAAACGCTGAAGCTTTCTTT
>TRBJ1-1|-|once|TRBV15
CATSRGTEYMNTEAFF
TGTGCCACCAGCAGAGGGACGGAATACATGAACACTGAAGCTTTCTTT